This is a list of T cell receptor beta chains from one sample in a study of blood T cell repertoires in COVID-19. TCRdb keeps only in-frame clones here, not all; method: immunoSEQ multiplex PCR. Of fewer than 400,000 clones listed, roughly 87% are singletons. Material: PBMCs or T cells enriched from blood (not recorded which). These receptors were collected from a woman aged 18-29 years who had recovered from COVID-19. The CDR3 runs from the conserved cysteine through the conserved F or W. D genes are given only for firm matches. Size is stated for part of the rows, as once, few or many counts, or as a class when the clone is expanded.

V gene	CDR3 length	clone size	J gene	D gene	CDR3 protein	CDR3 DNA
TRBV5-5	13	.	TRBJ1-1	TRBD1	CASSGQGSAEAFF	TGTGCCAGCAGCGGACAGGGAAGCGCTGAAGCTTTCTTT
TRBV15	17	few	TRBJ1-2	.	CATSSFAQGLGDYGYTF	TGTGCCACCAGCAGTTTCGCACAGGGATTAGGGGACTATGGCTACACCTTC
TRBV2	12	.	TRBJ1-5	.	CASSEDAGPQHF	TGTGCCAGCAGTGAAGACGCAGGGCCCCAGCATTTT
TRBV7-3	11	.	TRBJ2-1	TRBD2	CASSVTSGVLF	TGTGCCAGCAGCGTTACTAGCGGGGTCCTCTTC
TRBV28	12	.	TRBJ2-2	.	CASGGRGGELFF	TGTGCCTCCGGGGGGCGGGGCGGGGAGCTGTTTTTT
TRBV6-4	16	once	TRBJ1-3	TRBD1	CASRNRGPSSGNTIYF	TGTGCCAGCAGGAACAGGGGGCCTAGCTCTGGAAACACCATATATTTT
TRBV6-5	14	.	TRBJ2-7	TRBD2	CASSYGTSSGEQYF	TGTGCCAGCAGTTACGGGACTAGCAGCGGCGAGCAGTACTTC
TRBV4-3	16	.	TRBJ2-2	.	CASSQVVGANTGELFF	TGCGCCAGCAGCCAAGTGGTCGGAGCGAACACCGGGGAGCTGTTTTTT
TRBV18	16	.	TRBJ2-2	.	CASSPLQGEIAGELFF	TGTGCCAGCTCACCTCTCCAGGGTGAAATCGCCGGGGAGCTGTTTTTT
TRBV6-5	14	few	TRBJ1-2	TRBD1	CASNDGGGGYGYTF	TGTGCCAGCAACGATGGAGGGGGCGGCTATGGCTACACCTTC
TRBV6-6	12	.	TRBJ2-7	.	CAVATNSYEQYF	TGTGCTGTAGCCACGAATTCCTACGAGCAGTACTTC
TRBV7-8	14	few	TRBJ2-7	TRBD2	CASSPGTSGYEQYF	TGTGCCAGCAGTCCGGGGACTAGCGGATACGAGCAGTACTTC
TRBV29-1	16	.	TRBJ2-7	TRBD2	CSVTGLAGGLSYEQYF	TGCAGCGTTACGGGACTAGCGGGAGGTCTTTCCTACGAGCAGTACTTC
TRBV11-2	11	once	TRBJ2-5	.	CASRRGETQYF	TGTGCCAGCAGAAGGGGAGAGACCCAGTACTTC
TRBV25-1	14	.	TRBJ2-7	.	CASSDTQGTDEQYF	TGTGCCAGCAGTGATACACAGGGAACAGACGAGCAGTACTTC
TRBV4-2	16	.	TRBJ1-1	.	CASSHIMAGLNTEAFF	TGTGCCAGCAGCCACATTATGGCAGGGTTGAACACTGAAGCTTTCTTT
TRBV11-3	18	.	TRBJ2-5	TRBD2	CASSLDSASGRRQETQYF	TGTGCCAGCAGCTTAGACTCGGCTAGCGGGAGGAGGCAAGAGACCCAGTACTTC
TRBV24-1	18	.	TRBJ1-2	TRBD1	CATSDTGQGNPTFHGYTF	TGTGCCACCAGTGACACGGGACAGGGGAATCCAACTTTCCATGGCTACACCTTC
TRBV2	13	.	TRBJ1-2	.	CASSQQGNYGYTF	TGTGCCAGCAGCCAACAGGGTAACTATGGCTACACCTTC
TRBV19	13	.	TRBJ1-1	.	CASSEQVPTEAFF	TGTGCCAGTAGTGAACAGGTACCCACTGAAGCTTTCTTT
TRBV19	13	.	TRBJ2-7	.	CASSMASTYEQYF	TGTGCCAGTAGTATGGCCAGTACCTACGAGCAGTACTTC
TRBV15	17	.	TRBJ1-1	TRBD1	CATSQDRDWGMNTEAFF	TGTGCCACCAGTCAGGACAGGGATTGGGGAATGAACACTGAAGCTTTCTTT
TRBV27	16	few	TRBJ1-4	.	CASSLSPGHLNEKLFF	TGTGCCAGCAGTTTATCCCCCGGACACCTTAATGAAAAACTGTTTTTT
TRBV21-1	15	.	TRBJ2-7	.	CASSYLTDLTYEQYF	TGTGCCAGCAGCTATCTGACAGACCTGACCTACGAGCAGTACTTC
TRBV28	13	.	TRBJ1-5	TRBD1	CASRRQGAQPQHF	TGTGCCAGCAGACGACAGGGGGCTCAGCCCCAGCATTTT
TRBV19	14	.	TRBJ2-4	TRBD2	CASSDTSGSNIQYF	TGTGCCAGTAGTGATACTAGCGGGAGTAACATTCAGTACTTC
TRBV6-5	13	.	TRBJ1-2	.	CASRITVGSGYTF	TGTGCCAGCAGAATTACGGTTGGGAGTGGCTACACCTTC
TRBV7-2	15	.	TRBJ1-1	.	CASSLGGPLNTEAFF	TGTGCCAGCAGCTTAGGGGGCCCGTTGAACACTGAAGCTTTCTTT
TRBV6-5	14	.	TRBJ1-3	.	CASGRGFTGNTIYF	TGTGCCAGCGGGAGGGGGTTTACTGGAAACACCATATATTTT
TRBV2	14	.	TRBJ1-1	.	CATTTWPDDTEAFF	TGTGCCACGACAACATGGCCGGATGATACTGAAGCTTTCTTT
TRBV5-3	19	.	TRBJ2-1	TRBD2	CARSLALLAAGALYNEQFF	TGTGCCAGAAGCTTGGCTTTACTAGCGGCCGGAGCCCTCTACAATGAGCAGTTCTTC
TRBV5-6	15	.	TRBJ1-5	.	CASSSGFYSNQPQHF	TGTGCCAGCAGCTCGGGATTTTATAGCAATCAGCCCCAGCATTTT
TRBV24-1	12	.	TRBJ1-1	TRBD1	CATSAQGAEAFF	TGTGCCACCAGTGCGCAGGGGGCTGAAGCTTTCTTT
TRBV19	13	.	TRBJ2-5	.	CASSRGNREGQYF	TGTGCCAGTAGTAGGGGAAACAGGGAAGGCCAGTACTTC
TRBV6-7	19	.	TRBJ2-3	TRBD2	CAGIWREIPAPFNTDTQYF	TGTGCCGGGATATGGCGGGAGATCCCGGCCCCATTCAACACAGATACGCAGTATTTT
TRBV28	12	once	TRBJ1-1	.	CASRGGGEEAFF	TGTGCCAGCAGGGGCGGGGGGGAAGAAGCTTTCTTT
TRBV27	15	.	TRBJ1-5	.	CASKKGVISNQPQHF	TGTGCCAGCAAAAAGGGGGTAATTAGCAATCAGCCCCAGCATTTT